The next 30 T cell receptor beta chains were all read from a single sample in a study of T cell repertoires in cytomegalovirus infection. TCRdb used MiXCR to reprocess the reads, holding one entry per CDR3 protein. The profile shows tens of thousands of distinct CDR3 sequences, about half of them singletons. Which antigens these TCRs recognize remains unknown. Sequencing used CD8+ T cells from cultured PBMCs, obtained from culture after CMV antigen stimulation. All receptors come from a human donor in good health (CMV status not recorded). Some clones in this sample may be carry-over from other donors' samples.

The chain combines TRBV27 with TRBJ2-7; perhaps TRBD2 as D (6 bases). CDR1 is MNHEY and CDR2 is SMNVEV in the germline V gene (reference sequence). Trimming removed 7 bases at V and 5 bases at J, with 21 bases between. The CDR3 has 15 residues. This CDR3 reads CASIGRTQAGHEQYF. CDR3 bases: TGTGCCAGCATCGGAAGGACCCAGGCGGGGCACGAGCAGTACTTC.

This chain connects TRBV6-1 to TRBJ1-2, with 7 positions matching TRBD1. After removal of 2 bases from V and 5 bases from J, the junction contained 14 bases not matched to a gene. Germline V gene sequence: CDR1 MNHNS, CDR2 SASEGT. The CDR3 contains 17 residues. DNA for the CDR3: TGTGCCAGCAGTGAATCAAACCCGGGACAGAAGTTTTATGGCTACACCTTC. This encodes CASSESNPGQKFYGYTF.

The chain has TRBV6-1 and TRBJ1-1; D call uncertain. CDR1 and CDR2 from the germline V gene are MNHNS and SASEGT. The V end was cut by 0 bases, the J end by 1 base, with 9 bases between. This CDR3 spans 15 amino acids. The CDR3 reads CASSEARRQNTEAFF. In DNA, the CDR3 is TGTGCCAGCAGTGAAGCAAGGAGACAGAACACTGAAGCTTTCTTT.

The chain employs TRBV5-6 and TRBJ2-2, with D hard to call. This CDR3 contains 12 residues. The V gene's germline CDR1 is SGHDT and CDR2 YYEEEE. The V end lost 6 bases, the J end lost 4 bases, and 7 bases lay between the germline ends. The CDR3 region has the DNA TGTGCCAGCACGCGGTCCACCGGGGAGCTGTTTTTT. It codes for CASTRSTGELFF. The whole variable domain, remainder taken from reference TRBV5-6 and TRBJ2-2, is DAGVTQSPTHLIKTRGQQVTLRCSPKSGHDTVSWYQQALGQGPQFIFQYYEEEERQRGNFPDRFSGHQFPNYSSELNVNALLLGDSALYLCASTRSTGELFFGEGSRLTVL.

The sample holds many counts of this clonotype. This chain connects TRBV7-3 to TRBJ2-7; 7 nucleotides align to TRBD1. The CDR3 covers 15 residues. The germline CDR1 and CDR2 sequences are SGHTA and FQGTGA. V was clipped by 2 bases and J by 3 bases; unmatched bases: 7. This chain's CDR3 is CASSLEQGEGYEQYF. As DNA, the CDR3 is TGTGCCAGCAGCTTAGAGCAGGGGGAAGGCTACGAGCAGTACTTC.

The rearrangement links TRBV7-2 to TRBJ2-1; 8 bases fit TRBD2. This CDR3 has 15 residues. Germline CDR1 and CDR2: SGHTA and FQGNSA. Trimming cost V 5 bases and J 6 bases; bases outside gene matches: 9. CDR3 nucleotides: TGTGCCAGCAGCCCGCGACTAGCGTTAACCAATGAGCAGTTCTTC. Protein: CASSPRLALTNEQFF.

This chain joins TRBV7-6 and TRBJ2-1; 8 bases fit TRBD1. CDR3 size: 16 residues. Germline V gene sequence: CDR1 SGHVS, CDR2 FNYEAQ. Trimming cost V 6 bases and J 4 bases; bases outside gene matches: 11. CDR3 nucleotide sequence: TGTGCCAGCAGTACTCTCCCGGGACAGGTATACAATGAGCAGTTCTTC. Translation: CASSTLPGQVYNEQFF.

This clonotype appeared a few times. The CDR3 protein is CASSWDRGWQPQHF. The CDR3 region has the DNA TGTGCCAGCAGTTGGGACAGGGGCTGGCAGCCCCAGCATTTT. The chain recombines TRBV28 with TRBJ1-5, with 10 bases aligning to TRBD1. With 4 bases clipped from V and 7 bases from J, the junction kept 4 bases outside the gene matches. This CDR3 spans 14 amino acids. Germline V CDR1 and CDR2: MDHEN, SYDVKM.

The rearrangement joins TRBV27 to TRBJ2-1; TRBD1 matches at 10 bases. The CDR3 has 12 amino acids. In germline, CDR1 is MNHEY, CDR2 SMNVEV (reference sequence). After removal of 5 bases from V and 15 bases from J, the junction contained 7 bases not matched to a gene. The CDR3 spells CASSRPGQGLFF. DNA of the CDR3: TGTGCCAGCAGTCGACCGGGACAGGGGTTGTTCTTC.

There are a few counts of this clonotype. Here the CDR3 reads CASSPGGTDTQYF. The CDR3 coding sequence is TGTGCCAGCAGCCCCGGGGGCACAGATACGCAGTATTTT. This chain joins TRBV9 and TRBJ2-3; D is perhaps TRBD2 (5 bases). Between the trimmed V and J ends, which lost 4 bases and 1 base, there was a span of 7 bases. CDR1 SGDLS and CDR2 YYNGEE come from the germline V gene. CDR3 length equals 13 residues.

This sequence joins TRBV19 and TRBJ2-6; a possible D gene is TRBD2 (6 bases). Trimming shortened V by 6 bases and J by 0 bases, and 18 bases separated the two germline ends. This CDR3 is 18 amino acids long. Germline V gene data show CDR1 as LNHDA and CDR2 as SQIVND (reference sequence). The CDR3 protein is CASRSLEGRSSGANVLTF. The DNA of the CDR3 is TGTGCCAGTAGGAGCCTGGAGGGACGAAGCTCTGGGGCCAACGTCCTGACTTTC. The full variable domain, completed using reference TRBV19 and TRBJ2-6, is DGGITQSPKYLFRKEGQNVTLSCEQNLNHDAMYWYRQDPGQGLRLIYYSQIVNDFQKGDIAEGYSVSREKKESFPLTVTSAQKNPTAFYLCASRSLEGRSSGANVLTFGAGSRLTVL.

The V and J genes are TRBV6-2 or TRBV6-3 and TRBJ2-1, with 8 bases that match TRBD2. The ends lost 0 bases at V and 1 base at J; junction bases unmatched: 2. This CDR3 comprises 16 residues. The V gene's germline CDR1 is MNHEY and CDR2 SVGEGT. The CDR3 reads CASSYSGLASYNEQFF. CDR3 coding DNA: TGTGCCAGCAGTTACTCCGGACTAGCTTCCTACAATGAGCAGTTCTTC.

The table lists this clonotype with a few counts. Germline is not matched at one junction end, which may reflect a read error. This chain connects TRBV25-1 to TRBJ2-5; D is perhaps TRBD1 or TRBD2 (6 bases each). Germline-derived CDR1 and CDR2 are MGHDK and SYGVNS. This CDR3 is built from 16 residues. In nucleotides, the CDR3 is TGTGCCAGCAGTGATCACCGGGGGCAGGGTAGCGAGACTCAGTACTTC. Protein: CASSDHRGQGSETQYF.

The J gene is TRBJ2-7, the V gene TRBV7-8; D is ambiguous. Trimming shortened V by 5 bases and J by 4 bases, and 9 bases separated the two germline ends. CDR3 length equals 12 residues. The germline V gene encodes CDR1 SGHVS and CDR2 FQNEAQ. The CDR3 here is CASSTRRYEQYF. CDR3 nucleotides: TGTGCCAGCAGCACCCGGAGATACGAGCAGTACTTC.

This clonotype was observed once. V gene TRBV11-1 combines with J gene TRBJ2-5, with a possible D match to TRBD2 (6 bases). CDR1 is SGHAT and CDR2 is FQDESV in the germline V gene (reference sequence). The germline V and J ends were trimmed by 11 bases and 2 bases, with 9 bases remaining between them. The CDR3 has 11 amino acids. CDR3 bases: TGTGCCCGGGACTTGCAAGAGACCCAGTACTTC. Residues: CARDLQETQYF.

The chain couples TRBV7-6 to TRBJ2-7, with TRBD1 as a possible D gene (6 bases). The germline CDR1 and CDR2 sequences are SGHVS and FNYEAQ. This CDR3 region has 14 residues. The germline V and J ends were trimmed by 6 bases and 0 bases, with 12 bases remaining between them. This CDR3 reads CASSLGGPSYEQYF. The CDR3 DNA follows: TGTGCCAGCAGTCTAGGGGGACCCTCCTACGAGCAGTACTTC.

This clonotype came up a few times. V is TRBV12-5 and J is TRBJ1-2, with D uncertain. Trimming stripped 6 bases from V and 4 bases from J, with 12 bases between. In germline, CDR1 is LGHNT, CDR2 FRNRAP. The CDR3 spans 13 residues. CDR3 DNA: TGTGCTAGTGGCCTTTACTCCGTCTATGGCTACACCTTC. Protein: CASGLYSVYGYTF.

This clonotype was seen at least ten times. This chain uses TRBV7-2 with TRBJ2-3; 11 nucleotides align to TRBD2. With 5 bases clipped from V and 4 bases from J, the junction kept 8 bases outside the gene matches. The CDR3 sequence is 16 residues long. Per germline, CDR1 SGHTA and CDR2 FQGNSA. CDR3: CASSPRLAGLADTQYF. In DNA form, the CDR3 reads TGTGCCAGCAGCCCCAGACTAGCGGGACTGGCAGATACGCAGTATTTT. The variable domain in full, completed from reference TRBV7-2 and TRBJ2-3, reads GAGVSQSPSNKVTEKGKDVELRCDPISGHTALYWYRQSLGQGLEFLIYFQGNSAPDKSGLPSDRFSAERTGGSVSTLTIQRTQQEDSAVYLCASSPRLAGLADTQYFGPGTRLTVL.

This clonotype was seen only a few times. V and J are TRBV15 and TRBJ2-1; 10 bases are a match to TRBD2. The germline V gene encodes CDR1 LNHNV and CDR2 YYDKDF (reference sequence). V gave up 2 bases and J gave up 3 bases; unmatched junction bases: 7. The CDR3 has 17 amino acids. The CDR3 protein is CATSRPGGLAVYNEQFF. CDR3 sequence (DNA): TGTGCCACCAGCAGACCCGGAGGACTAGCGGTCTACAATGAGCAGTTCTTC.

The chain links TRBV12-3 or TRBV12-4 to TRBJ1-1; 7 nucleotides align to TRBD1. The CDR3 runs to 15 residues. Trimming at V came to 5 bases and at J to 6 bases, leaving 12 bases not matched to a gene. The CDR3 bases are TGTGCCAGCAGTCCAGGGAGAGGGGGCGCCCCTGAAGCTTTCTTT. This sequence encodes CASSPGRGGAPEAFF.

Remarks on this clonotype: The conserved closing phenylalanine or tryptophan is absent in this CDR3, likely reflecting a read error. This chain links TRBV4-2 with TRBJ2-3, with 8 nucleotides matching TRBD1. Germline V CDR1 and CDR2: LGHNA, YNFKEQ. The CDR3 is made up of 16 amino acids. V was pared by 4 bases and J by 3 bases, with 9 bases of the junction left unmatched. CDR3 sequence reads: CASSPFKDRETDTQYY. In nucleotides, the CDR3 is TGTGCCAGCAGCCCATTCAAGGACAGGGAAACAGATACGCAGTATTAT.

This clonotype appeared a few times. The chain uses TRBV6-1 and TRBJ2-1; 7 bases map to TRBD2. CDR3 length equals 16 residues. The germline V gene has CDR1 MNHNS and CDR2 SASEGT. With 2 bases clipped from V and 2 bases from J, the junction kept 6 bases outside the gene matches. The CDR3: CASSEWAGAAYNEQFF. The CDR3 DNA is TGTGCCAGCAGTGAATGGGCGGGAGCCGCCTACAATGAGCAGTTCTTC.

The chain couples TRBV6-5 to TRBJ1-1; D might be TRBD1 (5 bases). V was trimmed by 3 bases and J by 9 bases, leaving 14 bases between them. The CDR3 is made up of 13 amino acids. Germline assignment: CDR1 MNHEY and CDR2 SVGAGI. The CDR3 loop is CASSYESGAKAFF. In DNA form, the CDR3 reads TGTGCCAGCAGTTATGAGTCTGGGGCAAAAGCTTTCTTT.

The chain combines TRBV28 with TRBJ2-2; D ambiguous. CDR1 is MDHEN, CDR2 SYDVKM, per germline. There are 14 residues in the CDR3. V shed 6 bases and J shed 2 bases, with 10 bases lying between them. CDR3 residues: CASSPTSNTGELFF. The CDR3 DNA is TGTGCCAGCAGCCCTACATCTAACACCGGGGAGCTGTTTTTT.

This rearrangement joins TRBV6-6 to TRBJ1-2; D not resolved. The CDR3 consists of 12 residues. CDR1 and CDR2 (germline): MNHNY, SVGAGI (reference sequence). The V end lost 11 bases, the J end lost 7 bases, and 17 bases lay between the germline ends. The CDR3 loop reads CAGEDDFPGYTF. The CDR3 bases are TGTGCCGGGGAGGACGACTTTCCTGGCTACACCTTC.

This clonotype has just a few counts. V and J are TRBV5-1 and TRBJ2-5; 10 bases align to TRBD2. In germline, CDR1 is SGHRS, CDR2 YFSETQ. This CDR3 spans 15 amino acids. V lost 5 bases and J lost 4; bases outside the gene matches: 8. The CDR3 coding sequence is TGCGCCAGCAGACCCTCTAGCGGGAGTGGAGAGACCCAGTACTTC. It is translated as CASRPSSGSGETQYF.

The J gene is TRBJ2-1, the V gene TRBV19, with D tentatively TRBD1 (5 bases). V was shortened by 5 bases and J by 6 bases, with 11 bases between the two germline ends. Per the germline V gene, CDR1 is LNHDA and CDR2 is SQIVND (reference sequence). The length of the CDR3 is 13 residues. The CDR3: CASSRQTRNEQFF. As DNA, the CDR3 is TGTGCCAGTAGTCGACAGACTCGCAATGAGCAGTTCTTC.

The CDR3 DNA is TGTGCCAGCAGCTTAGGTCCCGGGACAGGGACAGAGACCCAGTACTTC. Translated: CASSLGPGTGTETQYF. The rearrangement uses TRBV7-6 and TRBJ2-5; 9 nucleotides line up with TRBD1. J gave up 4 bases and V 1 base, and 7 bases lay outside the gene matches. The CDR3 covers 16 residues. Germline V gene data show CDR1 as SGHVS and CDR2 as FNYEAQ.

This rearrangement joins TRBV28 to TRBJ2-7; no definite D call. The CDR3 sequence is 14 residues long. Germline lookup yields CDR1 MDHEN and CDR2 SYDVKM. Between the trimmed V and J ends, which lost 2 bases and 1 base, there was a span of 9 bases. In DNA form, the CDR3 reads TGTGCCAGCAGTTTAGAACATCCTTCCTACGAGCAGTACTTC. It translates to CASSLEHPSYEQYF.

This chain uses TRBV7-3 with TRBJ2-1, with D possibly matching TRBD1 (6 bases). V shed 4 bases and J shed 0 bases, with 16 bases lying between them. The CDR3 extends over 17 amino acids. Germline lookup yields CDR1 SGHTA and CDR2 FQGTGA. The DNA for the CDR3 is TGTGCCAGCAGCTCTATCGACAGGTCCAGCTCCTACAATGAGCAGTTCTTC. Residues: CASSSIDRSSSYNEQFF.